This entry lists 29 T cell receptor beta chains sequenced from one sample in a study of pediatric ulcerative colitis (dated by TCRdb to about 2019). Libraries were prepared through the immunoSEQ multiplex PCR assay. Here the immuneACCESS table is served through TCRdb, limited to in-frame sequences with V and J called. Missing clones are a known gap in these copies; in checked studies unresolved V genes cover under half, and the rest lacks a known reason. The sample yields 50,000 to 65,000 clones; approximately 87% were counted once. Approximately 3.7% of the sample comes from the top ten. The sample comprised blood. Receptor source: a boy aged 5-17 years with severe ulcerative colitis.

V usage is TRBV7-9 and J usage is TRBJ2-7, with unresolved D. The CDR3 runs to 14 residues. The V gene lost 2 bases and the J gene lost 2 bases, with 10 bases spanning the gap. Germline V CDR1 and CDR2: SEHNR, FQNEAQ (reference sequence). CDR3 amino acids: CASSLPVVPYEQYF. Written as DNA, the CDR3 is TGTGCCAGCAGCTTACCCGTTGTCCCCTACGAGCAGTACTTC.

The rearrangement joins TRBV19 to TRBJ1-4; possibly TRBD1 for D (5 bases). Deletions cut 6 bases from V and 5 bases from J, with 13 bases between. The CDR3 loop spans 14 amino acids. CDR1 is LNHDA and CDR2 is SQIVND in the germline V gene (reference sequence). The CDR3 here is CASRDSGGNEKLFF. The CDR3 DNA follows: TGTGCCAGTAGGGACTCCGGGGGAAATGAAAAACTGTTTTTT.

Here the CDR3 DNA reads TGTGCCAGCAGCTTAATACAGGGAGCTAACTATGGCTACACCTTC. Residues: CASSLIQGANYGYTF. The chain employs TRBV7-9 and TRBJ1-2; TRBD1 might be the D (6 bases). The CDR3 is 15 amino acids. Trimming cost V 2 bases and J 0 bases, with 10 bases left between them. CDR1 and CDR2 from the germline V gene are SEHNR and FQNEAQ (reference sequence).

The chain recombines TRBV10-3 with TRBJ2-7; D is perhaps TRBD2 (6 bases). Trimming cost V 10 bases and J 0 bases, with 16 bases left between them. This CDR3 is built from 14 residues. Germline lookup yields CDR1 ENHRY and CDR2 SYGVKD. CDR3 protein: CATSSAPSSYEQYF. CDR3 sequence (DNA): TGTGCCACGTCTAGCGCCCCTAGCTCCTACGAGCAGTACTTC.

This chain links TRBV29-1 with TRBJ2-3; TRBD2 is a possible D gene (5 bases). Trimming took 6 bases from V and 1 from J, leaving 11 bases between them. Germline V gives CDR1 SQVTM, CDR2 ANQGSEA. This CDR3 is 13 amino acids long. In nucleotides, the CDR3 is TGCAGCGTAGGACTTGGGGGCACAGATACGCAGTATTTT. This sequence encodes CSVGLGGTDTQYF.

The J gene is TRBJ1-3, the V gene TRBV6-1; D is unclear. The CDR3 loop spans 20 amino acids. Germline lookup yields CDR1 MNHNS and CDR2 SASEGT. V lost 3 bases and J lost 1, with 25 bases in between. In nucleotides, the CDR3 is TGTGCCAGCAGTGACCTCTACCGGGCCCCCGGGAGTTTTTCTGGAAACACCATATATTTT. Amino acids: CASSDLYRAPGSFSGNTIYF.

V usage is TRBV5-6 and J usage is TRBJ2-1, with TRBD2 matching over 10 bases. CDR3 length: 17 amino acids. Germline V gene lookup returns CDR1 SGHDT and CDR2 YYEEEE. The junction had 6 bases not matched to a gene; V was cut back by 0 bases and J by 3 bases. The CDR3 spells CASSLEGAGGLYNEQFF. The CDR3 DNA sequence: TGTGCCAGCAGCTTGGAGGGAGCGGGAGGGCTCTACAATGAGCAGTTCTTC.

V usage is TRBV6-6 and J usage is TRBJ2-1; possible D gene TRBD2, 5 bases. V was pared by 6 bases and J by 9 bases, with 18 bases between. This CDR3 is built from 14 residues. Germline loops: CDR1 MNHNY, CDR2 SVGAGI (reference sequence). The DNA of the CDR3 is TGTGCCAGCAGCCCGCCCCCGGAGGCATTTGAGCAGTTCTTC. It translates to CASSPPPEAFEQFF.

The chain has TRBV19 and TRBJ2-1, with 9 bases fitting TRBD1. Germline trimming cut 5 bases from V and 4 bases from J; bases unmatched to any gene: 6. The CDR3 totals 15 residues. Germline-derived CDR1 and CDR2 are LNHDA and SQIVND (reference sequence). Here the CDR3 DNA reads TGTGCCAGTAGTCTTGACAGGGGGTTTTACAATGAGCAGTTCTTC. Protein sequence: CASSLDRGFYNEQFF.

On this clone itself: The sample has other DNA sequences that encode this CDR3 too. The CDR3 DNA reads TGTGCCAGCAGTTACCCGGGAGAGACCCAGTACTTC. It encodes CASSYPGETQYF. The gene calls are TRBV6-5 and TRBJ2-5; D is ambiguous. The V end was cut by 2 bases, the J end by 4 bases, with 5 bases between. The germline gives CDR1 MNHEY, CDR2 SVGAGI. CDR3 length: 12 amino acids.

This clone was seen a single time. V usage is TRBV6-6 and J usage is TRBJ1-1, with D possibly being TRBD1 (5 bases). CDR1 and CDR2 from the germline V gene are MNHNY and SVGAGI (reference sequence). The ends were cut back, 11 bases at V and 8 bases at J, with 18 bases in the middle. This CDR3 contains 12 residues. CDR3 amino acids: CAGSGANQEAFF. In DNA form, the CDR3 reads TGTGCCGGAAGCGGGGCGAACCAGGAAGCTTTCTTT.

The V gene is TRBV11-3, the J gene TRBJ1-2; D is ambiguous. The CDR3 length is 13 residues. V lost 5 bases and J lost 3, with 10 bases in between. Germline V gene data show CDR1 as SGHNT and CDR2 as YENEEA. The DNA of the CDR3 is TGTGCCAGCAGCATTAGAGGCGACTATGGCTACACCTTC. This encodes CASSIRGDYGYTF. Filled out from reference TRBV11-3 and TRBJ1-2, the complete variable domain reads EAGVVQSPRYKIIEKKQPVAFWCNPISGHNTLYWYLQNLGQGPELLIRYENEEAVDDSQLPKDRFSAERLKGVDSTLKIQPAELGDSAVYLCASSIRGDYGYTFGSGTRLTVV.

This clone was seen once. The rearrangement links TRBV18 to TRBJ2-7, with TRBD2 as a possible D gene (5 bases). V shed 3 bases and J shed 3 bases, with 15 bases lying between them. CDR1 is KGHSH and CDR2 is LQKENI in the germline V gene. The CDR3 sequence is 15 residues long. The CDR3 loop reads CASSPLASYNYEQYF. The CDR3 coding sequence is TGTGCCAGCTCACCTCTTGCTAGCTACAACTACGAGCAGTACTTC. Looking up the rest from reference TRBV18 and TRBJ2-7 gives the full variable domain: NAGVMQNPRHLVRRRGQEARLRCSPMKGHSHVYWYRQLPEEGLKFMVYLQKENIIDESGMPKERFSAEFPKEGPSILRIQQVVRGDSAAYFCASSPLASYNYEQYFGPGTRLTVT.

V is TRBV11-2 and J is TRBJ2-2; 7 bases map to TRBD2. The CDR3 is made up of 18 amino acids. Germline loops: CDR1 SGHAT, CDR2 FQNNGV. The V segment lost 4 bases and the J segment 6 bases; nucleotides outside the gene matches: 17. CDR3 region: CASSSPRVSGIMAGELFF. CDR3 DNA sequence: TGTGCCAGCAGCTCCCCCAGAGTGAGCGGGATAATGGCCGGGGAGCTGTTTTTT.

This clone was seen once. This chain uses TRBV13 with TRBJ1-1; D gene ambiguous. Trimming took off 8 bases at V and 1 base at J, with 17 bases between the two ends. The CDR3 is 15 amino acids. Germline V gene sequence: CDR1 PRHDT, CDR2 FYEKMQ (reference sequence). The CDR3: CASLTRGRENTEAFF. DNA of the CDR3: TGTGCCAGCCTTACTCGTGGACGGGAGAACACTGAAGCTTTCTTT.

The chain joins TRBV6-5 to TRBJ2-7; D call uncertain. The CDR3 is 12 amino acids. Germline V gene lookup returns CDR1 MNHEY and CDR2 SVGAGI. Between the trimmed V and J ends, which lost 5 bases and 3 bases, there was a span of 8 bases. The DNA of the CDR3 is TGTGCCAGCAGTCCGACGTACTACGAGCAGTACTTC. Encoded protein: CASSPTYYEQYF.

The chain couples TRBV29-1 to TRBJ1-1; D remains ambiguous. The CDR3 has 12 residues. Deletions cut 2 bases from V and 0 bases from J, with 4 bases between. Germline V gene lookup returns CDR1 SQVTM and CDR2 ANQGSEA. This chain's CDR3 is CSVEQVNTEAFF. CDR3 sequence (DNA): TGCAGCGTTGAACAGGTGAACACTGAAGCTTTCTTT.

CDR3 region: CASSPQGAQNTEAFF. The DNA of the CDR3 is TGTGCCAGCTCACCCCAGGGGGCGCAAAACACTGAAGCTTTCTTT. The rearrangement uses TRBV18 and TRBJ1-1, with 8 bases fitting TRBD1. Germline V gene sequence: CDR1 KGHSH, CDR2 LQKENI. This CDR3 is 15 amino acids long. The trim removed 3 bases at V and 2 bases at J, leaving 5 bases unmatched.

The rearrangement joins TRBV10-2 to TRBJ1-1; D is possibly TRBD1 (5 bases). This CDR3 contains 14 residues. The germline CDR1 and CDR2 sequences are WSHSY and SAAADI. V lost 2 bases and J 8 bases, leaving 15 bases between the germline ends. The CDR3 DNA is TGCGCCAGCAGTGAGAATGCAGGGCGAGGGGAAGCTTTCTTT. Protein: CASSENAGRGEAFF.

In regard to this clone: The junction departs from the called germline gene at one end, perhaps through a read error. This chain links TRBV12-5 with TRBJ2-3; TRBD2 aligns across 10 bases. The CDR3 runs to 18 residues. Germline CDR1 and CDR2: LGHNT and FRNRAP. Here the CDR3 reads CASGLAPLAGGPTDTQYF. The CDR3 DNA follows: TGTGCTAGTGGCTTGGCTCCCTTAGCGGGAGGCCCCACAGATACGCAGTATTTT.

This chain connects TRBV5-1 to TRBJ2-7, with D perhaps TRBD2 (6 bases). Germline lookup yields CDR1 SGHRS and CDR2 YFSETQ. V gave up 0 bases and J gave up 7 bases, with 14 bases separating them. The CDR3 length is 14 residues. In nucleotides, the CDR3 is TGCGCCAGCAGCTTGGGACTAGGGACTCAGGAGCAGTACTTC. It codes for CASSLGLGTQEQYF.

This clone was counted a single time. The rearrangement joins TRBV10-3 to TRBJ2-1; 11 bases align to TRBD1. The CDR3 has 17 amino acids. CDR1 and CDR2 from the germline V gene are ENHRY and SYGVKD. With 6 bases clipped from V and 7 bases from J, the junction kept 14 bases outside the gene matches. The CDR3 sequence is CAIRPRLGGQGGNEQFF. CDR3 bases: TGTGCCATCAGGCCCCGACTTGGGGGACAGGGGGGGAATGAGCAGTTCTTC.

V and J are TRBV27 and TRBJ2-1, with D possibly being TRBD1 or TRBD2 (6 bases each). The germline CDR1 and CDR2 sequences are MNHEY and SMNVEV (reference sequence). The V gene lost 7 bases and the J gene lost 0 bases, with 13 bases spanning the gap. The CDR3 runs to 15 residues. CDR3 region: CASTLGGNSYNEQFF. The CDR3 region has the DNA TGTGCCAGCACCTTAGGGGGGAACTCCTACAATGAGCAGTTCTTC.

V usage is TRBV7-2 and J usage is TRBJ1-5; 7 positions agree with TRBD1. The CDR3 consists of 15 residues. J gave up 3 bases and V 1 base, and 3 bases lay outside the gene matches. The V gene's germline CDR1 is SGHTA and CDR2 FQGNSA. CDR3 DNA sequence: TGTGCCAGCAGCTTAGACGGGACAGACAATCAGCCCCAGCATTTT. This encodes CASSLDGTDNQPQHF. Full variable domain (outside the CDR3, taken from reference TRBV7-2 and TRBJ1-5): GAGVSQSPSNKVTEKGKDVELRCDPISGHTALYWYRQSLGQGLEFLIYFQGNSAPDKSGLPSDRFSAERTGGSVSTLTIQRTQQEDSAVYLCASSLDGTDNQPQHFGDGTRLSIL.

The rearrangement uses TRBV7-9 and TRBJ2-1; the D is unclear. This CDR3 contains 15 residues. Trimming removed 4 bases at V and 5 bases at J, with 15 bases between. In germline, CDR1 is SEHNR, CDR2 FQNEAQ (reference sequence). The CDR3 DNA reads TGTGCCAGCAGCTCTCCGTCCCCTATAAACAATGAGCAGTTCTTC. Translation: CASSSPSPINNEQFF.

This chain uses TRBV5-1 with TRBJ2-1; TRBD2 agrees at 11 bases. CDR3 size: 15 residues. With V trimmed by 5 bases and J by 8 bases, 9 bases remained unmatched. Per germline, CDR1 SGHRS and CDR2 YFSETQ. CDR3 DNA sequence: TGCGCCAGCAGTCGTACTAGCGGGAGTTTTGATGAGCAGTTCTTC. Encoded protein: CASSRTSGSFDEQFF.

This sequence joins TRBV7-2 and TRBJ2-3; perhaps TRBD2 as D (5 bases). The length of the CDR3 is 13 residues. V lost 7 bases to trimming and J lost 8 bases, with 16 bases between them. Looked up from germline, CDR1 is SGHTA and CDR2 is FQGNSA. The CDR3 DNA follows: TGTGCCAGCAAGAACTATTCACGGGGTACGCAGTATTTT. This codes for CASKNYSRGTQYF.

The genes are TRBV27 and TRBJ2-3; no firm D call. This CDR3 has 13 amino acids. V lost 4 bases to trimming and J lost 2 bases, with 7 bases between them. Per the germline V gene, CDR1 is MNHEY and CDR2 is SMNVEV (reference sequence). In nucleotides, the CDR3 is TGTGCCAGCAGTTACTACCTCACAGATACGCAGTATTTT. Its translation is CASSYYLTDTQYF.

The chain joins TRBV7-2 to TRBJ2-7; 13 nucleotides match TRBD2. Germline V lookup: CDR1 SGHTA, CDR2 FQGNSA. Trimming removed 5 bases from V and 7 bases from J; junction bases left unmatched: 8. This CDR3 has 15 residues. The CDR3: CASSELAGGPGEQYF. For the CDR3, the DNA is TGTGCCAGCAGCGAACTAGCGGGAGGGCCGGGGGAGCAGTACTTC.